This record covers a single TCR beta chain. Its antigen is not identified. The entry originates in a study of cytomegalovirus exposure and HLA in healthy donors. Study-level points and caveats: Earlier analysis yielded a pattern in which most TCR beta V segments were productive about 90% or about 30% of the time.

Between the trimmed V and J ends, which lost 8 bases and 5 bases, there was a span of 21 bases. The CDR3 is 15 residues long. A multiplex PCR was run with 60 Vbeta primers and 13 Jbeta primers. Measured with immunoSEQ multiplex PCR; TCRdb has only the in-frame clones, and not every one. The table records about 200,000 clones, more than 9.5% of them present only once. The J gene is TRBJ1-1, the V gene TRBV6-7, with no clear D. TRBV6-7 is an open reading frame, and its role is uncertain. Material for sequencing was PBMCs. The TCR comes from a man aged 50-59 years in good health and CMV-seropositive. CDR3 bases: TGTGCCAGCCCCTGGATATGGGCTGCGAGTACTGAAGCTTTCTTT. The encoded protein is CASPWIWAASTEAFF.